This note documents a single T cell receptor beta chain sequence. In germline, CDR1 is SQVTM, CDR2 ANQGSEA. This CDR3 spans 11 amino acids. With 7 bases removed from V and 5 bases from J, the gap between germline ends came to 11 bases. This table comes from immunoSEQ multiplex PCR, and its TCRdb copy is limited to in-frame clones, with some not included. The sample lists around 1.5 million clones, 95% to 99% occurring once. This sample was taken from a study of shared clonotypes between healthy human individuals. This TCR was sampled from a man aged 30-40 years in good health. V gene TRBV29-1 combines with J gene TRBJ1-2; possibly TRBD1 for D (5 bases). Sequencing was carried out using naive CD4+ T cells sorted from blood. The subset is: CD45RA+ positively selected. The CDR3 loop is CSGSTAYGYTF. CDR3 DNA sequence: TGCAGCGGATCGACAGCGTATGGCTACACCTTC.